This entry concerns a single TCR beta chain. The data were taken from a study of T cell responses to AZD1222 COVID-19 vaccine. The CDR3 is 14 residues long. Per germline, CDR1 MDHEN and CDR2 SYDVKM. The V end was cut by 7 bases, the J end by 0 bases, with 10 bases between. Libraries were prepared by immunoSEQ multiplex PCR; TCRdb keeps only in-frame clonotypes and omits some of them. The profile shows 95,000 to 150,000 clones, 70% to 90% of them singletons. The input for sequencing was peripheral blood, taken on day 0 of AZD1222 vaccination. The sequence was collected from an adult in good health. The chain employs TRBV28 and TRBJ1-5, with D maybe TRBD1 (6 bases). This CDR3 is CASNQGYSNQPQHF. In DNA form, the CDR3 reads TGTGCCAGCAATCAGGGGTATAGCAATCAGCCCCAGCATTTT.